This T cell receptor (beta chain) emerged from a study of PD-L1 blockade in urothelial cancer. Overall study context: Around 2014 therapy began: atezolizumab 1,200 mg intravenously every 3 weeks.

This table comes from immunoSEQ multiplex PCR, and its TCRdb copy is limited to in-frame clones, with some not included. The sample shows some 80,000 clones, around four fifths of them seen only once. Time point reported: pretreatment peripheral blood. This CDR3 spans 16 amino acids. Trimming stripped 5 bases from V and 0 bases from J, with 14 bases between. Germline lookup yields CDR1 MDHEN and CDR2 SYDVKM. This chain joins TRBV28 and TRBJ1-5; tentative D call: TRBD1 (5 bases). Specimen: PBMCs, collected around atezolizumab (anti-PD-L1) treatment. The clonotype originates from a man aged 40-55 years with urothelial cancer. The CDR3 loop reads CASSASLGLSNQPQHF. Here the CDR3 DNA reads TGTGCCAGCAGTGCCTCCTTGGGACTTAGCAATCAGCCCCAGCATTTT. Complete variable domain (other parts from reference TRBV28 and TRBJ1-5): DVKVTQSSRYLVKRTGEKVFLECVQDMDHENMFWYRQDPGLGLRLIYFSYDVKMKEKGDIPEGYSVSREKKERFSLILESASTNQTSMYLCASSASLGLSNQPQHFGDGTRLSIL.